A single sample is the source of the 9 T cell receptor beta chains below, sequenced in a study of Graves' ophthalmopathy and Graves' hyperthyroidism. RNA transcripts were the template, and TCR beta CDR3 regions were amplified from them. The library came from an HTBI-primed first-round RT-PCR and a second-round multiplex PCR. Each CDR3 protein gets one entry after TCRdb re-called the multiplex PCR reads with MiXCR. The sample holds hundreds of thousands of distinct CDR3 sequences, 45% seen once. Specimen: peripheral blood. Source of these receptors: an adult man with Graves' ophthalmopathy.

This sequence joins TRBV12-3 or TRBV12-4 and TRBJ2-5, with no clear D. The germline V and J ends were trimmed by 6 bases and 4 bases, with 12 bases remaining between them. This CDR3 contains 13 residues. The CDR3 nucleotides are TGTGCCAGCAGACTGTTAACGGGAGAGACCCAGTACTTC. This encodes CASRLLTGETQYF.

In DNA, the CDR3 is TGTGCCACCAGCAGAGAGGGTTCCTCCTCCTACGAGCAGTACTTC. Translating it yields CATSREGSSSYEQYF. The rearrangement links TRBV15 to TRBJ2-7; D is ambiguous. V lost 0 bases to trimming and J lost 0 bases, with 9 bases between them. Germline CDR1 LNHNV, CDR2 YYDKDF (reference sequence). The CDR3 sequence is 15 residues long.

The chain combines TRBV10-1 with TRBJ2-2; no firm D call. CDR3 length: 14 residues. Deletions cut 4 bases from V and 4 bases from J, with 10 bases between. Germline V CDR1 and CDR2: WNHNN, SYGVQD (reference sequence). CDR3 DNA: TGCGCCAGCAGTGCGGTCACCACCACCGGGGAGCTGTTTTTT. Translation: CASSAVTTTGELFF.

In this sample, this clonotype turned up many times. The chain uses TRBV4-1 and TRBJ2-7; no clear D. V lost 4 bases to trimming and J lost 3 bases, with 7 bases between them. The CDR3 length is 12 residues. Germline loops: CDR1 MGHRA, CDR2 YSYEKL. The CDR3 DNA reads TGCGCCAGCAGCCCCCCTGGCTACGAGCAGTACTTC. Protein sequence: CASSPPGYEQYF.

This clonotype was observed a handful of times. This may be a read error: a much more frequent sequence differs by one nucleotide. V gene TRBV7-9 combines with J gene TRBJ2-7, with 7 bases fitting TRBD1. Germline V CDR1 and CDR2: SEHNR, FQNEAQ (reference sequence). The CDR3 covers 14 residues. V shed 3 bases, J shed 2 bases, and the junction held 4 bases outside the gene matches. The DNA for the CDR3 is TGTGCCAGCAGCTTCGGGGACAGAGCCTACGAGCAGTACTTC. Amino acids: CASSFGDRAYEQYF.

The chain has TRBV25-1 and TRBJ1-1; TRBD1 might be the D (6 bases). The CDR3 totals 15 residues. The V end lost 3 bases, the J end lost 4 bases, and 15 bases lay between the germline ends. In germline, CDR1 is MGHDK, CDR2 SYGVNS. CDR3 in DNA: TGTGCCAGCAGTGAGGCAGGGGACTCTAGCACTGAAGCTTTCTTT. Its protein product is CASSEAGDSSTEAFF.

The V and J genes are TRBV15 and TRBJ2-2, with a weak D call TRBD1 (5 bases). CDR1 is LNHNV and CDR2 is YYDKDF in the germline V gene (reference sequence). Trimming took 1 base from V and 5 from J, leaving 8 bases between them. The CDR3 extends over 14 amino acids. The CDR3 is CATSRVGVTGELFF. For the CDR3, the DNA is TGTGCCACCAGCAGAGTAGGGGTGACCGGGGAGCTGTTTTTT.

About this clonotype itself: Here the CDR3 omits its conserved ending phenylalanine or tryptophan, so a read error is the likely source. V gene TRBV24-1 combines with J gene TRBJ1-5; D is possibly TRBD1 (6 bases). V lost 11 bases to trimming and J lost 5 bases, with 12 bases between them. The CDR3 length is 12 residues. Per the germline V gene, CDR1 is KGHDR and CDR2 is SFDVKD. The CDR3 is CASSQGYQPQHL. CDR3 DNA sequence: TGTGCCAGCAGCCAGGGGTATCAGCCCCAGCATCTT.

The chain recombines TRBV7-2 with TRBJ2-2; D possibly matches TRBD1 or TRBD2 (5 bases each). There are 15 residues in the CDR3. V lost 1 base to trimming and J lost 7 bases, with 13 bases between them. Germline values: CDR1 SGHTA, CDR2 FQGNSA. The CDR3 loop is CASSLGRVGVGELFF. The CDR3 region has the DNA TGTGCCAGCAGCTTAGGCAGGGTCGGGGTCGGGGAGCTGTTTTTT.